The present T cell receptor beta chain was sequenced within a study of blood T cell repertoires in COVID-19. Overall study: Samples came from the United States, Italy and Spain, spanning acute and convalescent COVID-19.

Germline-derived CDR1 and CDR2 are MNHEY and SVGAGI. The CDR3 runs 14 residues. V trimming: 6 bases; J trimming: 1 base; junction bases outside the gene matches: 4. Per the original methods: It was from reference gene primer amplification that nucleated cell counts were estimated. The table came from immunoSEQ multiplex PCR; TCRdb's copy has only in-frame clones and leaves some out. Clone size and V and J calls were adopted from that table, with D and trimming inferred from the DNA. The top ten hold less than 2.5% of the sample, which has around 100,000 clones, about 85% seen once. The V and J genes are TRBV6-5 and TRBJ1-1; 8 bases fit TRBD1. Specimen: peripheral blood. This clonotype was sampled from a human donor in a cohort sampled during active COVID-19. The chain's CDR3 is CASRAGGTNTEAFF. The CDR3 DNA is TGTGCCAGCAGAGCAGGGGGCACGAACACTGAAGCTTTCTTT.